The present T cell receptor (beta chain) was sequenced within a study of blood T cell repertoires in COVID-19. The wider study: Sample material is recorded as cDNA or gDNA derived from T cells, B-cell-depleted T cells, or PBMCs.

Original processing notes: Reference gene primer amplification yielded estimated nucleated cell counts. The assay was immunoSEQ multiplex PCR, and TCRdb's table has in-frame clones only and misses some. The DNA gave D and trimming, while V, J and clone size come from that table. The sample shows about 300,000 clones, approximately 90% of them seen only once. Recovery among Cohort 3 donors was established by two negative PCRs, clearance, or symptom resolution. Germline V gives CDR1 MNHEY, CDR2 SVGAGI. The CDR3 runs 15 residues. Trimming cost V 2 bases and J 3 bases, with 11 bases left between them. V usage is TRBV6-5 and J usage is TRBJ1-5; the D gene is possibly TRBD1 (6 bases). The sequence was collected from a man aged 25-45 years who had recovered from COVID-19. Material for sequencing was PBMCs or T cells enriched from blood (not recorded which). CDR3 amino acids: CASSYPPGDNQPQHF. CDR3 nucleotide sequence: TGTGCCAGCAGTTACCCGCCAGGGGACAATCAGCCCCAGCATTTT.